This is a list of T cell receptor beta chains from one sample in a study of blood T cell repertoires in COVID-19. TCRdb's table, derived via immunoSEQ multiplex PCR, lists solely in-frame clones and lacks some. The table records about 150,000 clones, about 90% of them present only once. Sequencing was done on a sample of peripheral blood. The source is a man older than 75 with acute or convalescent COVID-19. CDR3s include the opening cysteine and the closing phenylalanine or tryptophan. The D gene is left open where the match is weak. Part of the rows lack a size; the others show once, few, many or a class for expanded clones.

j_gene	v_gene	abundance	d_gene	CDR3aa	CDR3nt
TRBJ2-5	TRBV11-2	once	TRBD1	CASSSRTQGAQETQYF	TGTGCCAGCAGCTCCCGAACCCAGGGGGCCCAAGAGACCCAGTACTTC
TRBJ2-3	TRBV29-1	once	-	CSAGHGTDTQYF	TGCAGCGCGGGACACGGCACAGATACGCAGTATTTT
TRBJ2-7	TRBV9	-	TRBD1	CASSIAPGQGVSEQYF	TGTGCCAGCAGCATCGCACCGGGACAGGGGGTATCCGAGCAGTACTTC
TRBJ1-4	TRBV2	-	-	CASSEAGNRLLFF	TGTGCCAGCAGTGAAGCGGGGAACAGGCTGCTGTTTTTT
TRBJ2-7	TRBV18	-	TRBD1	CASSGQGSYEQYF	TGTGCCAGCTCCGGACAGGGATCATACGAGCAGTACTTC
TRBJ2-7	TRBV11-3	-	TRBD2	CASSLDSGSAEQYF	TGTGCCAGCAGCTTAGATAGCGGGAGCGCCGAGCAGTACTTC
TRBJ2-7	TRBV27	-	-	CASSLRRDGGYEQYF	TGTGCCAGCAGTTTGAGGAGGGACGGAGGCTACGAGCAGTACTTC
TRBJ1-2	TRBV5-1	-	TRBD1	CASSLGTGGVYGYTF	TGCGCCAGCAGCTTAGGGACAGGGGGCGTCTATGGCTACACCTTC
TRBJ2-5	TRBV2	-	-	CASSGAETQYF	TGTGCCAGCAGTGGGGCTGAGACCCAGTACTTC
TRBJ2-1	TRBV2	-	-	CASRLSAVAYNEQFF	TGTGCCAGCAGGTTGTCGGCGGTGGCCTATAATGAGCAGTTCTTC
TRBJ2-5	TRBV27	-	TRBD2	CASGDERGRGETQYF	TGTGCCAGCGGAGACGAGCGGGGCCGGGGGGAGACCCAGTACTTC
TRBJ1-6	TRBV4-2	-	-	CASSRQARTDNSPLHF	TGTGCCAGCAGCAGACAGGCCAGAACGGATAATTCACCCCTCCACTTT
TRBJ2-3	TRBV7-9	once	TRBD2	CASSIGISGSTDTQYF	TGTGCCAGCAGTATAGGGATTAGCGGGAGCACAGATACGCAGTATTTT
TRBJ2-7	TRBV28	-	TRBD2	CASRLAGTYEQYF	TGTGCCAGCAGGTTAGCGGGCACCTACGAGCAGTACTTC
TRBJ1-1	TRBV15	few	-	CATSRGGGTEAFF	TGTGCCACCAGCAGGGGAGGGGGGACTGAAGCTTTCTTT
TRBJ1-3	TRBV29-1	-	-	CSGRIRDTIYF	TGCAGCGGCCGAATTCGGGACACCATATATTTT
TRBJ2-1	TRBV11-2	-	TRBD2	CASTGLTGGSGSSYNEQFF	TGTGCCAGCACAGGACTAACGGGGGGTAGCGGTAGCTCCTACAATGAGCAGTTCTTC
TRBJ1-1	TRBV5-1	-	-	CASSLVGGMNTEAFF	TGCGCCAGCAGCTTGGTCGGGGGGATGAACACTGAAGCTTTCTTT
TRBJ2-2	TRBV6-5	once	-	CASSYSVGKGSGELFF	TGTGCCAGCAGTTACTCGGTCGGGAAAGGGTCCGGGGAGCTGTTTTTT
TRBJ1-3	TRBV9	-	-	CASSVGGGLSGNTIYF	TGTGCCAGCAGCGTAGGCGGGGGCCTCTCTGGAAACACCATATATTTT
TRBJ2-2	TRBV6-5	-	TRBD1	CASSRDRRTSGELFF	TGTGCCAGCAGTCGGGACAGGCGAACCTCCGGGGAGCTGTTTTTT
TRBJ1-6	TRBV4-1	-	-	CASSPIGGESPLHF	TGCGCCAGCAGCCCCATTGGGGGGGAATCACCCCTCCACTTT
TRBJ2-2	TRBV3-1/TRBV3-2	-	TRBD2	CASSQDLRLAGNTGELFF	TGTGCCAGCAGCCAAGACCTACGGCTAGCGGGGAACACCGGGGAGCTGTTTTTT
TRBJ1-1	TRBV27	-	-	CASSLQALREGNTEAFF	TGTGCCAGCAGTCTACAAGCCCTCCGGGAAGGGAACACTGAAGCTTTCTTT
TRBJ2-5	TRBV19	once	TRBD1	CASSVGQGRGETQYF	TGTGCCAGTAGTGTCGGACAGGGAAGAGGTGAGACCCAGTACTTC
TRBJ2-5	TRBV4-2	-	-	CASSQDATPPETQYF	TGTGCCAGCAGCCAAGATGCTACTCCTCCGGAGACCCAGTACTTC
TRBJ2-7	TRBV5-4	-	TRBD2	CASSYGTSGSYEQYF	TGTGCCAGCAGCTACGGGACTAGCGGTTCCTACGAGCAGTACTTC
TRBJ1-1	TRBV5-1	-	-	CASSLNLGGTEAFF	TGCGCCAGCAGCTTAAATCTCGGGGGTACTGAAGCTTTCTTT
TRBJ1-5	TRBV27	once	TRBD1	CASGTGVQPQHF	TGTGCCAGCGGGACAGGGGTTCAGCCCCAGCATTTT
TRBJ2-1	TRBV6-5	-	-	CASSYRPGLRNEQFF	TGTGCCAGCAGTTACCGACCTGGGCTCAGAAATGAGCAGTTCTTC
TRBJ2-3	TRBV19	-	-	CASSTRYGTDTQYF	TGTGCCAGTAGTACCAGGTATGGCACAGATACGCAGTATTTT
TRBJ2-5	TRBV4-1	-	TRBD1	CASSQEATGWETQYF	TGCGCCAGCAGCCAAGAGGCGACAGGGTGGGAGACCCAGTACTTC
TRBJ2-1	TRBV5-1	-	-	CASSLSGTYNEQFF	TGCGCCAGCAGCTTGTCGGGGACCTACAATGAGCAGTTCTTC
TRBJ2-3	TRBV2	-	TRBD2	CASSEEGLAGYTQYF	TGTGCCAGCAGTGAAGAGGGACTAGCGGGTTATACGCAGTATTTT
TRBJ2-7	TRBV4-2	-	-	CASSQAAETSYEQYF	TGTGCCAGCAGCCAAGCAGCGGAAACCTCCTACGAGCAGTACTTC
TRBJ2-5	TRBV3-1/TRBV3-2	-	TRBD2	CASSHNGGDTGTQYF	TGTGCCAGCAGCCACAACGGGGGGGACACGGGGACCCAGTACTTC
TRBJ1-2	TRBV7-9	-	-	CASSAGPVAGGGYTF	TGTGCCAGCAGCGCCGGACCTGTTGCGGGGGGTGGCTACACCTTC
TRBJ1-1	TRBV5-1	-	TRBD1	CASSRTGGMNTEAFF	TGCGCCAGCAGCAGAACAGGGGGGATGAACACTGAAGCTTTCTTT